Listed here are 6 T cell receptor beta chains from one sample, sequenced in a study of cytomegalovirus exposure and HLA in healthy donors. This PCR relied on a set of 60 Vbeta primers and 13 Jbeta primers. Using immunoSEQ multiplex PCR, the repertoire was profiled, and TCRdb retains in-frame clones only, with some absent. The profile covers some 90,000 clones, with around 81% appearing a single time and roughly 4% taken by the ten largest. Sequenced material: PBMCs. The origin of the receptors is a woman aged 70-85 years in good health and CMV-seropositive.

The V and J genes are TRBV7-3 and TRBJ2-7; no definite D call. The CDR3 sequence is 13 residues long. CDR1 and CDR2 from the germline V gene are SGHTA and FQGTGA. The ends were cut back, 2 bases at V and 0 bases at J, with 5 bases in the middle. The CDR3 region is CASSLFISYEQYF. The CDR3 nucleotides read TGTGCCAGCAGCTTATTTATCTCCTACGAGCAGTACTTC.

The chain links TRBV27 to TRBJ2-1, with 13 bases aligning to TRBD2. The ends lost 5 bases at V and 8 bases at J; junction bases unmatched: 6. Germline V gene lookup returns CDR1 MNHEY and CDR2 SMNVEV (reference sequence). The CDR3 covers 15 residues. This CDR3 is CASSATSGRADEQFF. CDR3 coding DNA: TGTGCCAGCAGTGCCACTAGCGGGAGGGCCGATGAGCAGTTCTTC.

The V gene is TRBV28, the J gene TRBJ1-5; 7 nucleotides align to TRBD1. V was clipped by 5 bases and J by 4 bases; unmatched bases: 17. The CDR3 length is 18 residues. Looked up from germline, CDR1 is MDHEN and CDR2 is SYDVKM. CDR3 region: CASSPNYLRQGRNQPQHF. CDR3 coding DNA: TGTGCCAGCAGTCCGAACTACCTCAGACAGGGAAGGAATCAGCCCCAGCATTTT.

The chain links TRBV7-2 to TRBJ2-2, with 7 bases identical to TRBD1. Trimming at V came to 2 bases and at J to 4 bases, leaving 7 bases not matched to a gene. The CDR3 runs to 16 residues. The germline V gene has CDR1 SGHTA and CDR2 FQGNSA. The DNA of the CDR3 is TGTGCCAGCAGCTTACTAGGACAGGTGCCCACCGGGGAGCTGTTTTTT. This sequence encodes CASSLLGQVPTGELFF.

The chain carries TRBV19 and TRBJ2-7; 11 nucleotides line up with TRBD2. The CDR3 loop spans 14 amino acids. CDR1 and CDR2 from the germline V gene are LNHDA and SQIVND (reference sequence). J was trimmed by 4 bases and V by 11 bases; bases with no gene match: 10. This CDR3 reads CARLSGRALYEQYF. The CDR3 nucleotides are TGTGCCCGACTTAGCGGGAGGGCCTTGTACGAGCAGTACTTC.

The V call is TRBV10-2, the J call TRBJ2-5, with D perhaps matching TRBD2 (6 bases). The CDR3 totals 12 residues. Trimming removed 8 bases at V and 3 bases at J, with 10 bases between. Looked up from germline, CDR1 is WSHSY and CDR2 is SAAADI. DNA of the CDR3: TGCGCCAGCGCGGGGCGCGAAGAGACCCAGTACTTC. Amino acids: CASAGREETQYF.